This T cell receptor beta chain was recorded in a study of T cell responses to AZD1222 COVID-19 vaccine. This clone was counted between two and nine times. Its antigen is unknown. Repertoires were generated with immunoSEQ multiplex PCR, while TCRdb's copy carries only in-frame clones and drops some. Here the sample spans 130,000 to 150,000 clones, about 92% being singletons. Study findings and constraints: White British people made up most donors, females outnumbered males, and clonal diversity was possibly underestimated. Only a handful of AZD1222 recipients, more than 5 in all, had baseline seropositivity. The reported proportion of spike-specific TCRs targeting unmutated variant regions was nearly half.

V shed 3 bases and J shed 3 bases, with 5 bases lying between them. CDR3 size: 13 residues. The germline V gene encodes CDR1 MNHEY and CDR2 SMNVEV (reference sequence). This clonotype originated in an adult who received the AZD1222 COVID-19 vaccine. The chain couples TRBV27 to TRBJ1-4, with D unresolved. The input for sequencing was peripheral blood, taken 28 days after the second AZD1222 dose. The chain's CDR3 is CASSLAPNEKLFF. CDR3 coding DNA: TGTGCCAGCAGTTTGGCGCCTAATGAAAAACTGTTTTTT.